Each of the 6 T cell receptor beta chains below was sequenced from the same sample in a study of shared clonotypes between healthy human individuals. Here immunoSEQ multiplex PCR was the method, and the copy in TCRdb shows in-frame clones only, minus some. Of some 2.3 million clones listed, over 85% are singletons. Source material: naive CD4+ T cells from PBMCs. As to subset: CD45RA+ positively selected. These receptors were taken from a man between 18 and 29 years old in good health. Some clones in this sample may be carry-over from other donors' samples.

A single count supports this clone. The chain joins TRBV5-6 to TRBJ1-1, with unresolved D. CDR1 is SGHDT and CDR2 is YYEEEE in the germline V gene. The CDR3 length is 13 residues. V was trimmed by 2 bases and J by 3 bases, leaving 8 bases between them. CDR3: CASSFLSDTEAFF. CDR3 coding DNA: TGTGCCAGCAGCTTTCTAAGCGACACTGAAGCTTTCTTT.

This rearrangement joins TRBV19 to TRBJ2-1; TRBD2 is a possible D gene (6 bases). The CDR3 contains 14 residues. The ends were cut back, 8 bases at V and 3 bases at J, with 14 bases in the middle. The germline V gene encodes CDR1 LNHDA and CDR2 SQIVND (reference sequence). DNA for the CDR3: TGTGCCAGTTCCCCGGACTACTTCTACAATGAGCAGTTCTTC. Its translation: CASSPDYFYNEQFF.

The V call is TRBV5-1, the J call TRBJ2-3, with TRBD1 matching over 10 bases. The length of the CDR3 is 15 residues. Germline V CDR1 and CDR2: SGHRS, YFSETQ. Unmatched junction bases numbered 10, after V lost 7 bases and J lost 5 bases. The CDR3 nucleotides are TGCGCCAGCGGCGGGGGACAGGGGATGGGAGATACGCAGTATTTT. Translation gives CASGGGQGMGDTQYF. Complete variable domain (other parts from reference TRBV5-1 and TRBJ2-3): KAGVTQTPRYLIKTRGQQVTLSCSPISGHRSVSWYQQTPGQGLQFLFEYFSETQRNKGNFPGRFSGRQFSNSRSEMNVSTLELGDSALYLCASGGGQGMGDTQYFGPGTRLTVL.

This clone was seen just once. This sequence joins TRBV18 and TRBJ1-2; possible D gene TRBD1, 6 bases. The V gene lost 5 bases and the J gene lost 0 bases, with 10 bases spanning the gap. The CDR3 loop spans 14 amino acids. From germline, CDR1 is KGHSH and CDR2 LQKENI. DNA of the CDR3: TGTGCCAGCTCAGGACAGCTCCCTAACTATGGCTACACCTTC. Protein sequence: CASSGQLPNYGYTF.

The chain couples TRBV7-3 to TRBJ2-7, with 9 bases fitting TRBD2. The junction had 5 bases not matched to a gene; V was cut back by 5 bases and J by 0 bases. Germline V lookup: CDR1 SGHTA, CDR2 FQGTGA. The CDR3 is made up of 15 amino acids. This CDR3 is CASSLGLATSYEQYF. The CDR3 DNA follows: TGTGCCAGCAGCCTCGGACTAGCGACCTCCTACGAGCAGTACTTC.

CDR3: CAINTDRGSGNTIYF. Written as DNA, the CDR3 is TGTGCCATCAATACCGACAGGGGCTCTGGAAACACCATATATTTT. The chain links TRBV10-3 to TRBJ1-3; 8 bases fit TRBD1. Germline V gene lookup returns CDR1 ENHRY and CDR2 SYGVKD. After removal of 7 bases from V and 0 bases from J, the junction contained 5 bases not matched to a gene. The CDR3 runs to 15 residues.